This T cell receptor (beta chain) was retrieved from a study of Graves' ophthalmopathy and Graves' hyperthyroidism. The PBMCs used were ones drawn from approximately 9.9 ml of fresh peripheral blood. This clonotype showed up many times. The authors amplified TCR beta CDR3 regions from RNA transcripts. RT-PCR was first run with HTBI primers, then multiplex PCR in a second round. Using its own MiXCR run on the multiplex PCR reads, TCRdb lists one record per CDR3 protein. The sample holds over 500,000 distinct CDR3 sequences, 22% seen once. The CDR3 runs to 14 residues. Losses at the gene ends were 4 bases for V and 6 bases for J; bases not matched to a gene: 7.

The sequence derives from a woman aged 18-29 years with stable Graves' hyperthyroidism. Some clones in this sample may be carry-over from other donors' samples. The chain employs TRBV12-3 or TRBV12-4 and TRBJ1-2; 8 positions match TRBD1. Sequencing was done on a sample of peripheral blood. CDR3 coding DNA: TGTGCCAGCAGTTACCGGGACAGGCATCATGGCTACACCTTC. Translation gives CASSYRDRHHGYTF.